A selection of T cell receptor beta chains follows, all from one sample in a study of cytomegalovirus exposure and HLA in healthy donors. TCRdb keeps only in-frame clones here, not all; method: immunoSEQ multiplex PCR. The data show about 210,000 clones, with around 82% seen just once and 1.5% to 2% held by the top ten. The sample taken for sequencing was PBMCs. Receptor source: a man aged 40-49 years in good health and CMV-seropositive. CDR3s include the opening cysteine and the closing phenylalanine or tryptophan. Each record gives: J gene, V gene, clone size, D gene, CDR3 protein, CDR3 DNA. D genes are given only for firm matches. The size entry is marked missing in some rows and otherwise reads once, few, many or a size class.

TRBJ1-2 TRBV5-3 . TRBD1 CAGKPGQQPGYTF TGTGCCGGAAAACCGGGACAGCAACCGGGCTACACCTTC
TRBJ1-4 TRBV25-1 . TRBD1 CASRMDRPSEKLFF TGTGCCAGCAGGATGGACAGGCCTTCTGAAAAACTGTTTTTT
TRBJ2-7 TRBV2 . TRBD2 CASNTIGTSVNYEQYF TGTGCCAGCAATACAATAGGGACTAGCGTAAACTACGAGCAGTACTTC
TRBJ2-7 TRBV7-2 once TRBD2 CASSLGGGSEQYF TGTGCCAGCAGCCTCGGGGGGGGAAGCGAGCAGTACTTC
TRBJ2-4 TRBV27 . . CASSLTEQAKNIQYF TGTGCCAGCAGTTTAACAGAACAAGCCAAAAACATTCAGTACTTC
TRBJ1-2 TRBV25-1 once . CASSDGGRGYGYTF TGTGCCAGCAGTGATGGCGGCAGGGGCTATGGCTACACCTTC
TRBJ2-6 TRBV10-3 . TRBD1 CAISGIQGEAGANVLTF TGTGCCATCAGTGGGATACAGGGGGAGGCTGGGGCCAACGTCCTGACTTTC
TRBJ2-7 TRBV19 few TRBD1 CASSTGTGGYEQYF TGTGCCAGTAGTACCGGGACAGGGGGCTACGAGCAGTACTTC
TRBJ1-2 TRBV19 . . CASSTTADYGYTF TGTGCCAGTAGTACAACTGCCGACTATGGCTACACCTTC
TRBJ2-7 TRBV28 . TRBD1 CASSLWTPSDRAAYF TGTGCCAGCAGTTTATGGACTCCCTCAGACAGGGCAGCATACTTC
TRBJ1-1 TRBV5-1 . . CASSSGGDTEAFF TGCGCCAGCAGTTCTGGGGGGGACACTGAAGCTTTCTTT
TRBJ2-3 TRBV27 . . CASSLYGGRTDTQYF TGTGCCAGCAGTTTATATGGGGGCCGCACAGATACGCAGTATTTT
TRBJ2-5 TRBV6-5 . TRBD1 CASSYFPGQRQETQYF TGTGCCAGCAGTTACTTCCCGGGACAGCGCCAAGAGACCCAGTACTTC
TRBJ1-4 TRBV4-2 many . CASTPTGNEKLFF TGTGCCAGCACCCCGACAGGCAATGAAAAACTGTTTTTT
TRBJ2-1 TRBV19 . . CASRSPGDRNEQFF TGTGCCAGTAGAAGTCCGGGAGACCGGAATGAGCAGTTCTTC
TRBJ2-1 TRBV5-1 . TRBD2 CASSLGLASYNEQFF TGCGCCAGCAGCTTGGGACTAGCGTCCTACAATGAGCAGTTCTTC
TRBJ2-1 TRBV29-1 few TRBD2 CSVGTSGSNEQFF TGCAGCGTTGGTACTAGCGGGAGCAATGAGCAGTTCTTC
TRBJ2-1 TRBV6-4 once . CASSDSLVPTRVYNEQFF TGTGCCAGCAGTGACTCGCTGGTTCCCACGCGGGTTTACAATGAGCAGTTCTTC
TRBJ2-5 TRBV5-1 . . CASSLGAVAETQYF TGCGCCAGCAGCTTGGGCGCCGTTGCAGAGACCCAGTACTTC
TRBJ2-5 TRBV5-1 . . CASSLVTDRATQYF TGCGCCAGCAGCTTGGTGACAGACCGAGCGACCCAGTACTTC
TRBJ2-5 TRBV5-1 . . CASQSGYQETQYF TGCGCCAGTCAGTCGGGGTACCAAGAGACCCAGTACTTC
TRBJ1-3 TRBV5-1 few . CASSLGDTGNTIYF TGCGCCAGCAGCTTGGGAGACACCGGAAACACCATATATTTT
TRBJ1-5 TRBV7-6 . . CASSFATLGGVYTQHF TGTGCCAGCAGCTTCGCCACACTAGGAGGGGTGTATACGCAGCATTTT
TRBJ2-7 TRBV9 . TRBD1 CASSGGQGAFEQYF TGTGCCAGCAGCGGGGGACAGGGGGCATTTGAGCAGTACTTC
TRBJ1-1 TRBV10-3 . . CAISPTGNTEAFF TGTGCCATCAGTCCTACAGGGAACACTGAAGCTTTCTTT
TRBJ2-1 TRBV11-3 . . CASSLGQTNNEQFF TGTGCCAGCAGCTTAGGGCAAACTAACAATGAGCAGTTCTTC
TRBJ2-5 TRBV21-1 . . CASIKSEETQYF TGTGCCAGCATAAAATCGGAAGAGACCCAGTACTTC
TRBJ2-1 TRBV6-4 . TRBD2 CASSQLAGMNEQFF TGTGCCAGCAGTCAACTAGCGGGTATGAATGAGCAGTTCTTC
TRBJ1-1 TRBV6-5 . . CASSPTVHTEAFF TGTGCCAGCAGCCCCACAGTTCACACTGAAGCTTTCTTT
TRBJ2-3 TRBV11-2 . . CASSLTSWLDTQYF TGTGCCAGCAGCCTTACTAGTTGGTTGGATACGCAGTATTTT
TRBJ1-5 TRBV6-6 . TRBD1 CASSIGTGGTQPQHF TGTGCCAGCAGTATCGGGACAGGGGGCACCCAGCCCCAGCATTTT
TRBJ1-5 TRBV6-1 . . CATGGGVNQPQHF TGTGCTACCGGGGGGGGCGTTAATCAGCCCCAGCATTTT
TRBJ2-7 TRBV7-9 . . CSSSLALAVASYEQYF TGTTCCAGCAGCTTAGCGTTAGCGGTAGCTTCCTACGAGCAGTACTTC
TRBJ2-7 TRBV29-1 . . CSVEERTAFSYEQYF TGCAGCGTTGAAGAACGGACAGCATTCTCCTACGAGCAGTACTTC
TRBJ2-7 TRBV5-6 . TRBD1 CASSLLPGQGAYEQYF TGTGCCAGCAGCCTCCTTCCGGGACAGGGGGCCTACGAGCAGTACTTC
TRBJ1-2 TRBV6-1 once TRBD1 CASSERLTGGSDGYTF TGTGCCAGCAGTGAACGACTAACAGGGGGCAGCGATGGCTACACCTTC
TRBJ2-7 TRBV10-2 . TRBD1 CASSVRTGGYEQYF TGCGCCAGCAGTGTCAGGACAGGGGGATACGAGCAGTACTTC
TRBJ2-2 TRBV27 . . CASSLLGPNTGELFF TGTGCCAGCAGTTTATTGGGCCCGAACACCGGGGAGCTGTTTTTT
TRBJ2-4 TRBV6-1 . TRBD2 CASSDGTTPNPRSKNIQYF TGTGCCAGCAGTGATGGGACTACTCCCAACCCTAGGTCCAAAAACATTCAGTACTTC
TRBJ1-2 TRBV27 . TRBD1 CASSLSTGDYGYTF TGTGCCAGCAGTTTATCGACAGGGGACTATGGCTACACCTTC
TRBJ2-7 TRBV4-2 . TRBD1 CASSTRQGTYEQYF TGTGCCAGCAGCACTCGACAGGGTACCTACGAGCAGTACTTC
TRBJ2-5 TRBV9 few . CASSVEGRVETQYF TGTGCCAGCAGCGTAGAAGGCAGGGTAGAGACCCAGTACTTC
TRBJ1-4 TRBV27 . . CASSWGIEGKLFF TGTGCCAGCAGTTGGGGAATCGAGGGAAAACTGTTTTTT
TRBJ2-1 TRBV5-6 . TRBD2 CASSLGTSGNREQFF TGTGCCAGCAGCTTGGGGACTAGCGGGAATCGGGAGCAGTTCTTC
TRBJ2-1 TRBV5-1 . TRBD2 CASRRRLAGGVKDNEQFF TGCGCCAGCAGGAGGAGACTAGCGGGGGGAGTTAAAGATAATGAGCAGTTCTTC
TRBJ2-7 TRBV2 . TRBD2 CASRPSGRTYEQYF TGTGCCAGCAGGCCCAGCGGGAGGACATACGAGCAGTACTTC
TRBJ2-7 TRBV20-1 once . CSASSGYEQYF TGCAGTGCTTCCAGCGGATACGAGCAGTACTTC
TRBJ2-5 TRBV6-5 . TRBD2 CASSYQAGKPQETQYF TGTGCCAGCAGTTACCAAGCGGGAAAGCCTCAAGAGACCCAGTACTTC
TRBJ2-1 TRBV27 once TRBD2 CASSPGLAGGYEQFF TGTGCCAGCAGTCCGGGACTAGCGGGAGGATATGAGCAGTTCTTC
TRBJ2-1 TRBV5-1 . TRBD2 CASSLSTSGIVGYNEQFF TGCGCCAGCAGCTTGTCGACTAGCGGGATTGTCGGGTACAATGAGCAGTTCTTC
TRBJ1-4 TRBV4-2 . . CASSPGEADNEKLFF TGTGCCAGCAGCCCGGGGGAGGCAGATAATGAAAAACTGTTTTTT
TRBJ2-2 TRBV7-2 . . CASSPGQNTGELFF TGTGCCAGCAGCCCGGGACAGAACACCGGGGAGCTGTTTTTT
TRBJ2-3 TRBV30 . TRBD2 CAWKLAGGGPQYF TGTGCCTGGAAACTAGCGGGAGGCGGCCCGCAGTATTTT